The clone carrying this T cell receptor beta chain was observed many times. As yet, its antigen is unknown. PBMCs came from 9 to 10 ml fresh peripheral blood. What was amplified from RNA transcripts were TCR beta CDR3 regions. When the TCR CDR3 underwent first-round RT-PCR, the HTBI primer set was used. TCRdb passed the multiplex PCR reads through MiXCR, listing each CDR3 protein once. This sample has 380,000 or so distinct CDR3 sequences, with roughly 13% found just once. In germline, CDR1 is DFQATT, CDR2 SNEGSKA (reference sequence). V was shortened by 0 bases and J by 6 bases, with 24 bases between the two germline ends. The CDR3 totals 19 residues. The source of the sample is a study of T cells in Graves' hyperthyroidism and ophthalmopathy. About the research overall: Pretreatment peripheral blood was obtained at initial diagnosis.

Broader study findings: Classification by a 13 V-J model distinguished ophthalmopathy from stable hyperthyroidism.

The sequence derives from a man aged 25-40 years with Graves' hyperthyroidism that later progressed to Graves' ophthalmopathy. Sequences were obtained from blood. The rearrangement links TRBV20-1 to TRBJ1-6; D gene unclear. The DNA for the CDR3 is TGCAGTGCTAGAGATGGCCCTCCAACGAGTGCCGAACTTAATTCACCCCTCCACTTT. It translates to CSARDGPPTSAELNSPLHF.